This T cell receptor beta chain derives from a study of cytomegalovirus exposure and HLA in healthy donors. Findings and caveats of the study: TCR beta sequences reportedly predicted most subjects' HLA-A and HLA-B alleles accurately.

Turning to this clone: Its antigen is still unknown.

Trimming cost V 9 bases and J 3 bases, with 9 bases left between them. Germline-derived CDR1 and CDR2 are LNHDA and SQIVND (reference sequence). CDR3 length: 12 amino acids. PCR involved 60 Vbeta and 13 Jbeta primers. The authors' processing: Roughly 11 million shared chains were among the roughly 78 million unique TCR beta chains that a later analysis counted. The table came from immunoSEQ multiplex PCR; TCRdb's copy has only in-frame clones and leaves some out. V, J and clone size were drawn from that table, and D and trimming were deduced from the DNA. The table lists about 63,000 clones, 79% of them singletons, with just under 3% in the top ten.

The source is a woman aged 25 to 39 in good health and CMV-seronegative. J is TRBJ1-5 and V is TRBV19; D not resolved. Sequencing used PBMCs. CDR3 loop: CASSLLNQPQHF. The CDR3 DNA reads as TGTGCCAGCAGTTTACTCAATCAGCCCCAGCATTTT.